The 10 T cell receptor beta chains below were found in one sample sequenced in a study of response to subunit inactivated influenza vaccine. TCRdb reanalysed the RT-PCR reads using MiXCR and keeps one entry per CDR3 protein. The sample carries a few hundred thousand distinct CDR3 sequences, about 15% recorded once. Sequencing was performed on PBMCs from blood, taken 11 to 12 days after vaccination. These receptors were collected from a man in his forties or fifties who received an inactivated influenza vaccine.

In its sample, this clonotype was seen many times. The chain is built from TRBV3-1 and TRBJ2-5; the match to TRBD2 covers 8 bases. J lost 3 bases, V lost 4 bases, and 4 bases had no gene match. Germline V gene sequence: CDR1 LGHDT, CDR2 YNNKEL (reference sequence). This CDR3 is 14 amino acids long. CDR3 nucleotide sequence: TGTGCCAGCAGCCTCATTAGCGGGAAAGAGACCCAGTACTTC. It translates to CASSLISGKETQYF.

The rearrangement links TRBV4-3 to TRBJ2-1; 7 bases map to TRBD1. Germline V gene data show CDR1 as LGHNA and CDR2 as YSLEER. The CDR3 consists of 13 residues. Germline trimming cut 0 bases from V and 10 bases from J; bases unmatched to any gene: 3. This CDR3 is CASSQDRGQEQFF. CDR3 in DNA: TGCGCCAGCAGCCAAGATAGGGGGCAAGAGCAGTTCTTC.

V usage is TRBV7-9 and J usage is TRBJ2-2; 7 positions agree with TRBD2. The CDR3 totals 14 residues. Germline CDR1 is SEHNR and CDR2 is FQNEAQ (reference sequence). V dropped 5 bases and J dropped 4; count of bases not matched to a gene: 4. CDR3 residues: CASSAGAITGELFF. Written as DNA, the CDR3 is TGTGCCAGCAGCGCGGGAGCGATCACCGGGGAGCTGTTTTTT. The whole variable domain, remainder taken from reference TRBV7-9 and TRBJ2-2, is DTGVSQNPRHKITKRGQNVTFRCDPISEHNRLYWYRQTLGQGPEFLTYFQNEAQLEKSRLLSDRFSAERPKGSFSTLEIQRTEQGDSAMYLCASSAGAITGELFFGEGSRLTVL.

This chain links TRBV5-1 with TRBJ1-1; no firm D call. The CDR3 is 16 amino acids. V lost 3 bases and J 3 bases, leaving 18 bases between the germline ends. Germline CDR1 is SGHRS and CDR2 is YFSETQ. As DNA, the CDR3 is TGCGCCAGCAGCTCACCCGGATCTCCCCCGTACACTGAAGCTTTCTTT. This sequence encodes CASSSPGSPPYTEAFF.

In this sample, this clonotype turned up a few times. The chain is built from TRBV6-2 or TRBV6-3 and TRBJ2-7; D call uncertain. CDR3 length: 13 amino acids. Germline CDR1 is MNHEY and CDR2 is SVGEGT. V lost 7 bases and J 0 bases, leaving 10 bases between the germline ends. The CDR3 nucleotides are TGTGCCAGCAAATACTCGAGCTCCTACGAGCAGTACTTC. As protein: CASKYSSSYEQYF.

This chain joins TRBV29-1 and TRBJ2-1; 11 bases fit TRBD2. V trimming: 0 bases; J trimming: 8 bases; junction bases outside the gene matches: 0. The CDR3 runs to 13 residues. The germline gives CDR1 SQVTM, CDR2 ANQGSEA. The CDR3 DNA reads TGCAGCGTTGAAGAACTAGCGGGAGATGAGCAGTTCTTC. Residues: CSVEELAGDEQFF.

The gene calls are TRBV24-1 and TRBJ2-2, with 8 bases lining up with TRBD1. This CDR3 has 16 residues. Germline V CDR1 and CDR2: KGHDR, SFDVKD. J lost 6 bases, V lost 0 bases, and 5 bases had no gene match. The CDR3 here is CATSDLNPTGAGELFF. CDR3 coding DNA: TGTGCCACCAGTGATTTGAACCCGACAGGGGCCGGGGAGCTGTTTTTT.

This clonotype was observed a handful of times. The rearrangement links TRBV20-1 to TRBJ2-3; possibly TRBD1 or TRBD2 for D (6 bases each). With 5 bases removed from V and 6 bases from J, the gap between germline ends came to 15 bases. Germline loops: CDR1 DFQATT, CDR2 SNEGSKA (reference sequence). This CDR3 contains 13 residues. In DNA, the CDR3 is TGCAGTGCTCCCGGGGGCAATAGTGATACGCAGTATTTT. It is translated as CSAPGGNSDTQYF.

This clonotype was picked up a small number of times. V is TRBV28 and J is TRBJ2-1; TRBD1 matches at 9 bases. The germline V gene encodes CDR1 MDHEN and CDR2 SYDVKM. The trim removed 1 base at V and 9 bases at J, leaving 4 bases unmatched. The CDR3 has 14 residues. The CDR3 DNA reads TGTGCCAGCAGTTTATTGGACAGGGGAAGTGAGCAGTTCTTC. Its protein is CASSLLDRGSEQFF.

The chain links TRBV2 to TRBJ2-7; a weak D match, TRBD2 (6 bases). Trimming pared 5 bases from V and 1 base from J, leaving 15 bases between. The germline V gene has CDR1 SNHLY and CDR2 FYNNEI. This CDR3 is built from 15 residues. In nucleotides, the CDR3 is TGTGCCAGCAGTCTTACCGGGACTCGATCCTACGAGCAGTACTTC. It yields the protein CASSLTGTRSYEQYF.